Shown below are 26 T cell receptor beta chains from a single sample sequenced in a study of CD8+CD57+ T cells in acquired aplastic anemia. An expansion of CD8+CD57+ cells by flow cytometry had been shown in patients chosen for sequencing. CDR3 and TCR beta VDJ profiling relied on a genomic DNA template. TCRdb processed the reads anew with MiXCR; each CDR3 protein has one entry. The table has under 200,000 distinct CDR3 sequences, 48% seen once. The sample was sorted CD4+, CD8+, or CD8+CD57+ T cells (not recorded which) from PBMCs. These receptors came from a human donor with aplastic anemia.

V usage is TRBV7-8 and J usage is TRBJ1-6; a weak D match, TRBD1 (6 bases). CDR3 length equals 15 residues. V shed 5 bases and J shed 7 bases, with 15 bases lying between them. Germline V CDR1 and CDR2: SGHVS, FQNEAQ. The CDR3 coding sequence is TGTGCCAGCAGCGACAACAGGGTCGCGAATTCACCCCTCCACTTT. Translating it yields CASSDNRVANSPLHF.

This clonotype was counted once. A much larger clonotype is one base distant, so this may be a read error. This rearrangement joins TRBV5-1 to TRBJ1-5; D call uncertain. The CDR3 sequence is 13 residues long. CDR1 is SGHRS, CDR2 YFSETQ, per germline. In nucleotides, the CDR3 is TGCGCCAGCATCTTGGCGGGGAATCAGCCCCAGCATTTT. Translation gives CASILAGNQPQHF.

The count of this clonotype is one. J is TRBJ1-2 and V is TRBV11-2; perhaps TRBD1 as D (5 bases). Germline V gene sequence: CDR1 SGHAT, CDR2 FQNNGV. This CDR3 has 16 residues. V lost 0 bases and J 12 bases, leaving 23 bases between the germline ends. This CDR3 reads CASSLEVRRLDRGHTF. The CDR3 nucleotides read TGTGCCAGCAGCTTAGAAGTCAGGCGTCTCGACCGGGGCCACACCTTC.

V and J are TRBV19 and TRBJ2-5, with TRBD1 identical over 9 bases. Looked up from germline, CDR1 is LNHDA and CDR2 is SQIVND (reference sequence). The CDR3 loop spans 16 amino acids. The J segment lost 2 bases and the V segment lost 6 bases, leaving 10 bases of the junction unmatched. CDR3 region: CASSRDREGDQETQYF. DNA of the CDR3: TGTGCCAGTAGCCGGGACAGGGAGGGGGATCAAGAGACCCAGTACTTC.

This sequence joins TRBV19 and TRBJ2-5; TRBD1 might be the D (6 bases). The V end lost 3 bases, the J end lost 0 bases, and 11 bases lay between the germline ends. This CDR3 has 15 amino acids. Germline lookup yields CDR1 LNHDA and CDR2 SQIVND (reference sequence). The CDR3 is CASSIPRGDQETQYF. DNA of the CDR3: TGTGCCAGTAGTATCCCCAGGGGAGACCAAGAGACCCAGTACTTC.

The V call is TRBV9, the J call TRBJ1-1; no reliable D call. Trimming shortened V by 3 bases and J by 9 bases, and 9 bases separated the two germline ends. This CDR3 has 11 residues. Germline CDR1 SGDLS, CDR2 YYNGEE. Here the CDR3 reads CASSETTQAFF. CDR3 in DNA: TGTGCCAGCAGCGAGACGACCCAAGCTTTCTTT. The complete variable domain, with remaining parts taken from reference TRBV9 and TRBJ1-1, reads DSGVTQTPKHLITATGQRVTLRCSPRSGDLSVYWYQQSLDQGLQFLIQYYNGEERAKGNILERFSAQQFPDLHSELNLSSLELGDSALYFCASSETTQAFFGQGTRLTVV.

The rearrangement links TRBV10-3 to TRBJ2-7; no clear D gene. CDR1 is ENHRY, CDR2 SYGVKD, per germline. The CDR3 length is 14 residues. V shed 2 bases and J shed 0 bases, with 8 bases lying between them. CDR3 sequence reads: CAISEGSSSYEQYF. DNA of the CDR3: TGTGCCATCAGTGAGGGGTCAAGCTCCTACGAGCAGTACTTC.

This clonotype was seen at least ten times. V is TRBV5-5 and J is TRBJ1-1; no firm D call. V was shortened by 6 bases and J by 5 bases, with 23 bases between the two germline ends. The CDR3 contains 16 residues. Germline V gives CDR1 SGHKS, CDR2 YYEKEE (reference sequence). The CDR3: CASILTFEDWRTEAFF. CDR3 coding DNA: TGTGCCAGCATCCTTACTTTTGAGGACTGGCGGACTGAAGCTTTCTTT.

There are many counts of this clonotype. The chain has TRBV7-9 and TRBJ2-1, with TRBD2 identical over 7 bases. Unmatched junction bases numbered 7, after V lost 5 bases and J lost 3 bases. The CDR3 consists of 15 residues. Germline lookup yields CDR1 SEHNR and CDR2 FQNEAQ (reference sequence). The DNA of the CDR3 is TGTGCCAGCAGCCCCGCTGCGGGAGACTACAATGAGCAGTTCTTC. Its protein product is CASSPAAGDYNEQFF.

Concerning this clonotype: The limits of the CDR3 on the DNA are not certain, so only TCRdb's listed CDR3 is given. The chain couples TRBV7-6 to TRBJ2-5; the table's D call of TRBD1 was not tested on the DNA. Germline V CDR1 and CDR2: SGHVS, FNYEAQ. The CDR3 spans 13 residues, counting both ends. CDR3 residues: CASIRARGETQYF.

In its sample, this clonotype was seen many times. This chain links TRBV3-1 with TRBJ2-5, with 8 bases fitting TRBD1. J lost 2 bases, V lost 0 bases, and 11 bases had no gene match. This CDR3 region has 18 residues. Germline CDR1 and CDR2: LGHDT and YNNKEL (reference sequence). This CDR3 reads CASSQDVGRGHPQETQYF. The CDR3 nucleotides read TGTGCCAGCAGCCAAGATGTTGGCAGGGGGCATCCTCAAGAGACCCAGTACTTC.

The V gene is TRBV5-4, the J gene TRBJ1-2, with D hard to call. V was cut by 3 bases and J by 4 bases, with 13 bases left in between. The CDR3 has 14 residues. The V gene's germline CDR1 is SGHNT and CDR2 YYREEE (reference sequence). CDR3 region: CASSSGREFYGYTF. The CDR3, as DNA: TGTGCCAGCAGCTCCGGAAGGGAGTTCTATGGCTACACCTTC.

The V call is TRBV10-3, the J call TRBJ1-1; a weak D match, TRBD1 (6 bases). This CDR3 spans 16 amino acids. V was shortened by 0 bases and J by 1 base, with 12 bases between the two germline ends. The V gene's germline CDR1 is ENHRY and CDR2 SYGVKD. For the CDR3, the DNA is TGTGCCATCAGTGAGTCGAGGGGGTCGGCGAACACTGAAGCTTTCTTT. Encoded protein: CAISESRGSANTEAFF.

V is TRBV7-8 and J is TRBJ1-5; possibly TRBD1 for D (5 bases). V was clipped by 3 bases and J by 6 bases, with 9 bases between them. Germline V gene sequence: CDR1 SGHVS, CDR2 FQNEAQ. This CDR3 is 13 amino acids long. The DNA for the CDR3 is TGTGCCAGCAGCTTTGGGGGATTTCAGCCCCAGCATTTT. This codes for CASSFGGFQPQHF. The variable domain in full, completed from reference TRBV7-8 and TRBJ1-5, reads GAGVSQSPRYKVAKRGQDVALRCDPISGHVSLFWYQQALGQGPEFLTYFQNEAQLDKSGLPSDRFFAERPEGSVSTLKIQRTQQEDSAVYLCASSFGGFQPQHFGDGTRLSIL.

This clonotype was detected many times. This rearrangement joins TRBV5-1 to TRBJ2-2; D is unresolved. Germline assignment: CDR1 SGHRS and CDR2 YFSETQ. This CDR3 region has 11 residues. V lost 6 bases to trimming and J lost 5 bases, with 5 bases between them. This CDR3 reads CASTGTGELFF. The CDR3, as DNA: TGCGCCAGCACTGGGACCGGGGAGCTGTTTTTT.

The sample holds many counts of this clonotype. The chain carries TRBV7-6 and TRBJ1-4; unclear D gene. V gave up 3 bases and J gave up 3 bases, with 2 bases separating them. The germline V gene has CDR1 SGHVS and CDR2 FNYEAQ. This CDR3 spans 12 amino acids. The chain's CDR3 is CASSFANEKLFF. For the CDR3, the DNA is TGTGCCAGCAGCTTCGCTAATGAAAAACTGTTTTTT.

V usage is TRBV20-1 and J usage is TRBJ2-1; 11 bases match TRBD2. This CDR3 has 15 amino acids. V trimming: 3 bases; J trimming: 7 bases; junction bases outside the gene matches: 8. The germline CDR1 and CDR2 sequences are DFQATT and SNEGSKA (reference sequence). In DNA form, the CDR3 reads TGCAGTGCTAGCCCTACTAGCGGGAGTAGTAATGAGCAGTTCTTC. It is translated as CSASPTSGSSNEQFF.

At least ten counts were recorded for this clonotype. For the CDR3, the DNA is TGTGCCAGTAGCCCGGGACTAACCTACGAGCAGTACTTC. It translates to CASSPGLTYEQYF. V usage is TRBV19 and J usage is TRBJ2-7, with 7 positions matching TRBD2. The V and J ends lost 6 bases and 2 bases, in that order; junction bases with no gene match: 4. Germline CDR1 is LNHDA and CDR2 is SQIVND (reference sequence). The CDR3 runs 13 residues.

This clonotype was seen many times. The CDR3 region has the DNA TGCGCCAGCGGGAACACTGAAGCTTTCTTT. It yields the protein CASGNTEAFF. The chain joins TRBV4-1 to TRBJ1-1; D is unclear. V was clipped by 8 bases and J by 1 base, with 2 bases between them. Germline V gene sequence: CDR1 MGHRA, CDR2 YSYEKL. The CDR3 totals 10 residues.

The rearrangement uses TRBV9 and TRBJ2-1; 9 bases match TRBD2. The CDR3 consists of 13 residues. The germline V gene has CDR1 SGDLS and CDR2 YYNGEE. V trimming: 5 bases; J trimming: 8 bases; junction bases outside the gene matches: 5. CDR3 nucleotide sequence: TGTGCCAGCAGGAGGACTAGCGAGGATGAGCAGTTCTTC. It translates to CASRRTSEDEQFF.

The rearrangement uses TRBV29-1 and TRBJ1-2; D is undetermined. CDR3 length: 13 amino acids. Trimming cost V 7 bases and J 5 bases, with 17 bases left between them. Germline V gene lookup returns CDR1 SQVTM and CDR2 ANQGSEA. CDR3 sequence (DNA): TGCAGCGCGATCGGGGAATTACGGTATGGCTACACCTTC. Residues: CSAIGELRYGYTF. Looking up the rest from reference TRBV29-1 and TRBJ1-2 gives the full variable domain: SAVISQKPSRDICQRGTSLTIQCQVDSQVTMMFWYRQQPGQSLTLIATANQGSEATYESGFVIDKFPISRPNLTFSTLTVSNMSPEDSSIYLCSAIGELRYGYTFGSGTRLTVV.

The chain links TRBV5-1 to TRBJ1-4; 7 bases fit TRBD1. J lost 7 bases, V lost 0 bases, and 6 bases had no gene match. CDR1 is SGHRS and CDR2 is YFSETQ in the germline V gene. The CDR3 has 15 amino acids. CDR3 protein: CASSLVVGGGEKLFF. CDR3 bases: TGCGCCAGCAGCTTGGTAGTAGGGGGCGGTGAAAAACTGTTTTTT. Full variable domain (missing parts from reference TRBV5-1 and TRBJ1-4): KAGVTQTPRYLIKTRGQQVTLSCSPISGHRSVSWYQQTPGQGLQFLFEYFSETQRNKGNFPGRFSGRQFSNSRSEMNVSTLELGDSALYLCASSLVVGGGEKLFFGSGTQLSVL.

There are a few counts of this clonotype. The V call is TRBV6-5, the J call TRBJ1-1; a weak D match, TRBD1 (6 bases). V was pared by 0 bases and J by 1 base, with 12 bases between. Germline V gene data show CDR1 as MNHEY and CDR2 as SVGAGI. There are 16 residues in the CDR3. CDR3 residues: CASSYSKGGGNTEAFF. CDR3 DNA sequence: TGTGCCAGCAGTTACTCGAAGGGGGGTGGGAACACTGAAGCTTTCTTT.

The V gene is TRBV20-1, the J gene TRBJ2-7, with TRBD2 matching over 8 bases. Germline V lookup: CDR1 DFQATT, CDR2 SNEGSKA (reference sequence). V was clipped by 6 bases and J by 4 bases; unmatched bases: 11. The CDR3 is 14 residues long. CDR3 residues: CSALAGGEAYEQYF. The CDR3 nucleotides are TGCAGTGCCCTAGCCGGGGGGGAGGCTTACGAGCAGTACTTC.

The rearrangement links TRBV10-3 to TRBJ1-2; tentative D call: TRBD1 (5 bases). Deletions cut 0 bases from V and 3 bases from J, with 17 bases between. The CDR3 is 17 residues long. CDR1 is ENHRY and CDR2 is SYGVKD in the germline V gene. The CDR3 here is CAISESRAGYNYYGYTF. For the CDR3, the DNA is TGTGCCATCAGTGAGTCGAGGGCAGGGTACAACTACTATGGCTACACCTTC.

The genes are TRBV7-9 and TRBJ2-1; the match to TRBD1 covers 9 bases. The CDR3 has 14 residues. J lost 8 bases, V lost 4 bases, and 6 bases had no gene match. From germline, CDR1 is SEHNR and CDR2 FQNEAQ (reference sequence). CDR3 amino acids: CASSSGTGIDEQFF. For the CDR3, the DNA is TGTGCCAGCAGCTCTGGGACAGGGATCGATGAGCAGTTCTTC.